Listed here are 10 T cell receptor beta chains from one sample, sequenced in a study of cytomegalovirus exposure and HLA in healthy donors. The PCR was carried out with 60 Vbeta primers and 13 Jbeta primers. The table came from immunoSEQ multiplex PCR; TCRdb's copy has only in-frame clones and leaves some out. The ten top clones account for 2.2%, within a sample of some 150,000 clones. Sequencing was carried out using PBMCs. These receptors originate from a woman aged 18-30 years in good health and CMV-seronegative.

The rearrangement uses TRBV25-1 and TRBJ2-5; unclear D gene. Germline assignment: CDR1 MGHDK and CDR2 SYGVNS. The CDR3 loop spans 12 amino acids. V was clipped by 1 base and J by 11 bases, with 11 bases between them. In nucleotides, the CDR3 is TGTGCCAGCAGTGAATCCCGGGTTGGGCAGTACTTC. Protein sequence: CASSESRVGQYF.

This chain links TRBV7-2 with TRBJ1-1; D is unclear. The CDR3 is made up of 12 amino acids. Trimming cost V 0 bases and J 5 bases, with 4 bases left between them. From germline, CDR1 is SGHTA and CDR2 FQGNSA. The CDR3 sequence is CASSLAGTEAFF. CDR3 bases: TGTGCCAGCAGCTTAGCCGGGACTGAAGCTTTCTTT.

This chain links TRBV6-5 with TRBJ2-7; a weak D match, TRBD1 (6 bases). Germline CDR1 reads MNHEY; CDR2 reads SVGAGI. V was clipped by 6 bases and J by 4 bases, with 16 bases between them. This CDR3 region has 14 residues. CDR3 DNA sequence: TGTGCCAGCAGCCCTAATAGGGGGAGTTACGAGCAGTACTTC. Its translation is CASSPNRGSYEQYF.

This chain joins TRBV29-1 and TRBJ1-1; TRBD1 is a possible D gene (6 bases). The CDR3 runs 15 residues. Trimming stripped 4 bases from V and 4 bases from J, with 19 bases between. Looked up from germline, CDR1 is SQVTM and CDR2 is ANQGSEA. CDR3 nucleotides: TGCAGCGTTGGGGTAGGGGGGGGGTCGGGCACTGAAGCTTTCTTT. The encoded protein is CSVGVGGGSGTEAFF.

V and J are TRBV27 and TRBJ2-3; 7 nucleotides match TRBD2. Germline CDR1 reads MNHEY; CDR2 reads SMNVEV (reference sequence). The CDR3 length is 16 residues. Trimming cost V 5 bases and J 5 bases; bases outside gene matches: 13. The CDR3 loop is CASSPPPGRSLDTQYF. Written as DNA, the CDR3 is TGTGCCAGCAGTCCCCCCCCCGGGAGGAGTTTAGATACGCAGTATTTT.

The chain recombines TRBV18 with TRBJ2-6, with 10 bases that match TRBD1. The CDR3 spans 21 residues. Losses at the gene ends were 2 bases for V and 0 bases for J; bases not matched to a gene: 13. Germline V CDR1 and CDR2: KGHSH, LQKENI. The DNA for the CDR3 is TGTGCCAGCTCACCAAAATATTTGGGACAGGGGCCGAACTCTGGGGCCAACGTCCTGACTTTC. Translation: CASSPKYLGQGPNSGANVLTF.

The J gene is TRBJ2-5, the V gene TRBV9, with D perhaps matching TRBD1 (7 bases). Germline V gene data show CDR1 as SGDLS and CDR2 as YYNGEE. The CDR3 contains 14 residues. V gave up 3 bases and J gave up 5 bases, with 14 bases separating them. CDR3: CASSGGDSGETQYF. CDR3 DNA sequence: TGTGCCAGCAGCGGCGGGGACAGTGGGGAGACCCAGTACTTC.

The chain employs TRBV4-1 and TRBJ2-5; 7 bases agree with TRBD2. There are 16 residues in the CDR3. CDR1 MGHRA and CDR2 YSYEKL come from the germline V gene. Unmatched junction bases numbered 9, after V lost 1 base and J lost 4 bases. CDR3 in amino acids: CASSQGGGGGRETQYF. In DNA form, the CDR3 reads TGCGCCAGCAGCCAAGGGGGCGGGGGAGGGAGAGAGACCCAGTACTTC.

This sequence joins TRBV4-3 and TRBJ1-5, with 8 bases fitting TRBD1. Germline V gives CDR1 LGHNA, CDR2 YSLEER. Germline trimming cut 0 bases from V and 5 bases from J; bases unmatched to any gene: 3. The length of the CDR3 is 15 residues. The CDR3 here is CASSQEGTGHQPQHF. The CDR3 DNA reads TGCGCCAGCAGCCAAGAAGGGACAGGTCATCAGCCCCAGCATTTT.

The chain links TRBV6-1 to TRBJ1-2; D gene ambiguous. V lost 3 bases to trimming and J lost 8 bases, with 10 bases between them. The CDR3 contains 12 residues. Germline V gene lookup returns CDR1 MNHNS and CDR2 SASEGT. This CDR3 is CASSDGVKGYTF. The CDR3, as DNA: TGTGCCAGCAGTGACGGTGTCAAGGGCTACACCTTC.